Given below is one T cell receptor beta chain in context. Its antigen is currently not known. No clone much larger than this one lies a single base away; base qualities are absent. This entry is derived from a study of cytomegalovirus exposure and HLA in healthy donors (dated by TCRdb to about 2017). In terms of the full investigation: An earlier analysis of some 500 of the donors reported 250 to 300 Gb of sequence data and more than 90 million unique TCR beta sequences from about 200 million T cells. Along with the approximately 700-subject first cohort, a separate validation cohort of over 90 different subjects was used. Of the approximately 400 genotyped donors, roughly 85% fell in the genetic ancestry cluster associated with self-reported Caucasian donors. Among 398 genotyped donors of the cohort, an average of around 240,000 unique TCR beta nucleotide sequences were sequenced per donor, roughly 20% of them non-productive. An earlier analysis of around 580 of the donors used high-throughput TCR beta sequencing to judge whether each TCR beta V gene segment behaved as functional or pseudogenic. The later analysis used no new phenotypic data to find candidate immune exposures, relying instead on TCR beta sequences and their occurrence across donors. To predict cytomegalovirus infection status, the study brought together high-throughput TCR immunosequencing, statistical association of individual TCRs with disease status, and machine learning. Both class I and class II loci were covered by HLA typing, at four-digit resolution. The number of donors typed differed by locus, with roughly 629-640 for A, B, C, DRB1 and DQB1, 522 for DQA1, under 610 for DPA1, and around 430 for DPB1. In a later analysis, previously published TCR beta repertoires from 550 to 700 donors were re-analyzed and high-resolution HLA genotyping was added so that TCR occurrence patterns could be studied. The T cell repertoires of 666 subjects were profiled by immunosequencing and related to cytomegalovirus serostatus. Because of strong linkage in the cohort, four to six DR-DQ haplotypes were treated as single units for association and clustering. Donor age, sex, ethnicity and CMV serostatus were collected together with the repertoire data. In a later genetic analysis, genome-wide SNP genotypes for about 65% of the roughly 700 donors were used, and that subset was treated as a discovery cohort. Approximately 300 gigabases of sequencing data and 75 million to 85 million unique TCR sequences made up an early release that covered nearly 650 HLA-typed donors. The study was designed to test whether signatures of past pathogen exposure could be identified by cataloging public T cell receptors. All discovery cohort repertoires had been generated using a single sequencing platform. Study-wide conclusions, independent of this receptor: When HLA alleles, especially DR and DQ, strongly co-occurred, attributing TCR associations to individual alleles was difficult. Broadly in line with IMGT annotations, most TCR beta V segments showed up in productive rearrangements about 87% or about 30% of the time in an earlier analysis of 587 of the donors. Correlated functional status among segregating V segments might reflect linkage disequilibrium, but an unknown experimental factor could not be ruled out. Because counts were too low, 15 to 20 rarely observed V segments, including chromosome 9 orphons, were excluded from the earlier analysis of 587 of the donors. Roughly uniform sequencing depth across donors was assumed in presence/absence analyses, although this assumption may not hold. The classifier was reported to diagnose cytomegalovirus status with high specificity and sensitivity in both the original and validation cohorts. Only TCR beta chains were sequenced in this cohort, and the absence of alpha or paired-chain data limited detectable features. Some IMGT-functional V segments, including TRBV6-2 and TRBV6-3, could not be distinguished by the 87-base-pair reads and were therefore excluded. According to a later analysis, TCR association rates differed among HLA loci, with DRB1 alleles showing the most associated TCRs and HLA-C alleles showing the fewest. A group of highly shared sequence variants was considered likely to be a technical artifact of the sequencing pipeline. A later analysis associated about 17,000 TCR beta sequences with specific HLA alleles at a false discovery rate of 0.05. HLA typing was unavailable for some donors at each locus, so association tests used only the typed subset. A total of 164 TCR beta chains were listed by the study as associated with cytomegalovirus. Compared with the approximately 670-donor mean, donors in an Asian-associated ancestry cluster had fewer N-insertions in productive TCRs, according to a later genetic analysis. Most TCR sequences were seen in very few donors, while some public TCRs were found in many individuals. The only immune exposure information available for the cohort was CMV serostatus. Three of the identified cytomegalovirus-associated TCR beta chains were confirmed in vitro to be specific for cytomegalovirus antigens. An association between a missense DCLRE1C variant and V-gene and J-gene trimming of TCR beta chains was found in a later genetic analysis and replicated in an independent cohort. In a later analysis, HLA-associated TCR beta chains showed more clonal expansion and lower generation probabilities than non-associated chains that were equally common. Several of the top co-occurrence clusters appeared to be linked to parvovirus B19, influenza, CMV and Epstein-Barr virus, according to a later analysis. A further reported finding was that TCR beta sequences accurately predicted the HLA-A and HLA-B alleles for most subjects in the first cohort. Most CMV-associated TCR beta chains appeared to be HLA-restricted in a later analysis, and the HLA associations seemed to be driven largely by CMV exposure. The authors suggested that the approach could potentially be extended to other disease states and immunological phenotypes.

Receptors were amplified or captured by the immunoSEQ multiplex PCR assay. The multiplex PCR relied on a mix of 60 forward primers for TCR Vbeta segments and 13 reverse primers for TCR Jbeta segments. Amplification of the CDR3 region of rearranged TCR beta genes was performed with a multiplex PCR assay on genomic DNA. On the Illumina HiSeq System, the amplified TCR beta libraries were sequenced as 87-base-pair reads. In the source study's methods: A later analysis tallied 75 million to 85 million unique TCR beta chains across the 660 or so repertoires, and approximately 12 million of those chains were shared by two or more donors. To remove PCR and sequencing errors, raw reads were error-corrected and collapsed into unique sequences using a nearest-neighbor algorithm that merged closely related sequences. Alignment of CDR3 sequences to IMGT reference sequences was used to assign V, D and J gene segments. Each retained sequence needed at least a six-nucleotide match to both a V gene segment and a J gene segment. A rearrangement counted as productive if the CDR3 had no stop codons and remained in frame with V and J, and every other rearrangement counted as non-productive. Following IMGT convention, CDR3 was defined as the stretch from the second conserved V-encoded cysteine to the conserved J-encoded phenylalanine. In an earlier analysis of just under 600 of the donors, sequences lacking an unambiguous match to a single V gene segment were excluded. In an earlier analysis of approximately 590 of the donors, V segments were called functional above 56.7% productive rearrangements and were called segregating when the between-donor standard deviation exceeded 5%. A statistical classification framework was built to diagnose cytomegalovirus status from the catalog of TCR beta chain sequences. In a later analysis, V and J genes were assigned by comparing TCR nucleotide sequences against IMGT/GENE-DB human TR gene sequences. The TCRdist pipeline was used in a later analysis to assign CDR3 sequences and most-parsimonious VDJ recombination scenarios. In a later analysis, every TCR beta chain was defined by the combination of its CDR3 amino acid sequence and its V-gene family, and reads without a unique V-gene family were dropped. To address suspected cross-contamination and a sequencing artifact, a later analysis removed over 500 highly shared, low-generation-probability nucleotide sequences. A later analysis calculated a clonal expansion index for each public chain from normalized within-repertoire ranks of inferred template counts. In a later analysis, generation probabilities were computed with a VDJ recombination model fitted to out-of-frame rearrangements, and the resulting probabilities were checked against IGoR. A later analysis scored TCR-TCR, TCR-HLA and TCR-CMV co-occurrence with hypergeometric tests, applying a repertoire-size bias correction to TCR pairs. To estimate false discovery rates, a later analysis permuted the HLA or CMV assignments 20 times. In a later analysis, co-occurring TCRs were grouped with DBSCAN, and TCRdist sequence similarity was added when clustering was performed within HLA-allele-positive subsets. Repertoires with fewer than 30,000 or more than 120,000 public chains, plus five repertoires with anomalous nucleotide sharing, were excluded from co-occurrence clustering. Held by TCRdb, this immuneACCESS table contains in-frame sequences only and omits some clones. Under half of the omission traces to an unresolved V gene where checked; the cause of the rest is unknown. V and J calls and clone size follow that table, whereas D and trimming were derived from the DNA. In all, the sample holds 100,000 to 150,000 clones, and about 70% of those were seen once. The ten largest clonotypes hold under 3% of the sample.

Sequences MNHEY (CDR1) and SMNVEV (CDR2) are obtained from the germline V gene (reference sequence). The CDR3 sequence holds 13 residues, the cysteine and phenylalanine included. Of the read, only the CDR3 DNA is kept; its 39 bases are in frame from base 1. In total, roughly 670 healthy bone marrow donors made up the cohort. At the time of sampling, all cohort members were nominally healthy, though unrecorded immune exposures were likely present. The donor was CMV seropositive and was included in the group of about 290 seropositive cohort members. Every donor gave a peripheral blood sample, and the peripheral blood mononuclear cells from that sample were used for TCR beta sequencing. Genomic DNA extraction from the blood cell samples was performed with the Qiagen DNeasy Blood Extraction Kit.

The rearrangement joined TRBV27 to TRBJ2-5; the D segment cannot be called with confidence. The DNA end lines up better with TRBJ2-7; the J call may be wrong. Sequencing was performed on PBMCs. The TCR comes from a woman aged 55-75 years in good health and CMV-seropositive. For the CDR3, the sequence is CASKNLGSYEQYF. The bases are TGTGCCAGCAAGAATCTAGGCTCCTACGAGCAGTACTTC.